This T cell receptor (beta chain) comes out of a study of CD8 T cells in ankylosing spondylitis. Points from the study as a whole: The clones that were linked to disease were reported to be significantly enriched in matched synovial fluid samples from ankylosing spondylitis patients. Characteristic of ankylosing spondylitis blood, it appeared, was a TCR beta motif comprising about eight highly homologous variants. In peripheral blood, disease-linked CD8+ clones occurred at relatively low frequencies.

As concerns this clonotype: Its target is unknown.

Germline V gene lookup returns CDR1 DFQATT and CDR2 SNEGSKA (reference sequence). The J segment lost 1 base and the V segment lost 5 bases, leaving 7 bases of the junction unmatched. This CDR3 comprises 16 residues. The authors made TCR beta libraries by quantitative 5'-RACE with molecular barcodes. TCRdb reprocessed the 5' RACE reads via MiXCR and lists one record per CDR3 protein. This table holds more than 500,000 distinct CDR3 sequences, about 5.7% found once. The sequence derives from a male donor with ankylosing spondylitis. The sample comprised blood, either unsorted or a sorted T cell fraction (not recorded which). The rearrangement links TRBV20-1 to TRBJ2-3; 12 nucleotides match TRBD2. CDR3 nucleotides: TGCAGTGCTTCTAGCGGGAGGGAGGGTGGCACAGATACGCAGTATTTT. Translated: CSASSGREGGTDTQYF.